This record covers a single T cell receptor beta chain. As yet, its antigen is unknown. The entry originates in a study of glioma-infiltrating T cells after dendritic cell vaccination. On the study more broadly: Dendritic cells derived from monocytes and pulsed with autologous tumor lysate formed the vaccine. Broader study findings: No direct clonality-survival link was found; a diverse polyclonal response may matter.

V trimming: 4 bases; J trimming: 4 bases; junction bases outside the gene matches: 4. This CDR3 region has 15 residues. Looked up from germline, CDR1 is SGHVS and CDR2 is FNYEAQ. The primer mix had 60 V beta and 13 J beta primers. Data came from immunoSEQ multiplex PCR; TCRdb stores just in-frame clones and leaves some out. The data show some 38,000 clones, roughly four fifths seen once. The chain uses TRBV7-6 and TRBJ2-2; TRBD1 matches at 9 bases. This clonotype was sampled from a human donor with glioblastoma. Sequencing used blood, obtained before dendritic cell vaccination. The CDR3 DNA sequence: TGTGCCAGCAGCTCTGACAGGGGGGGCACCGGGGAGCTGTTTTTT. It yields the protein CASSSDRGGTGELFF.